This record looks at one T cell receptor (beta chain) sequence and its context. This record comes from a study of blood T cell repertoires in COVID-19. CDR1 KGHSH and CDR2 LQKENI come from the germline V gene. Trimming took 0 bases from V and 2 from J; bases not matched to a gene: 2. The CDR3 sequence is 15 residues long. As handled by the study authors: Amplification with reference gene primers provided the estimates of nucleated cell counts. Here immunoSEQ multiplex PCR was the method, and the copy in TCRdb shows in-frame clones only, minus some. V, J and clone size are taken as reported in that table, and D and trimming were inferred from the DNA itself. The table has about 75,000 clones, 80% to 90% seen once.

The sample was peripheral blood. This clonotype originated in a man older than 75 with COVID-19, enrolled during active disease. This chain joins TRBV18 and TRBJ2-7; TRBD1 matches 9 bases. CDR3 in amino acids: CASSPPGQGPYEQYF. Written as DNA, the CDR3 is TGTGCCAGCTCACCACCGGGACAGGGCCCCTACGAGCAGTACTTC.